This paragraph covers one T cell receptor beta chain sequence. This sample is part of a study of blood T cell repertoires in COVID-19. About the research overall: Spain, Italy and the United States supplied samples that represented acute and convalescent COVID-19. The cDNA or gDNA used as material had been derived from T cells, B-cell-depleted T cells, or PBMCs.

Sequenced by immunoSEQ multiplex PCR; TCRdb stores in-frame clones only, minus some. This table holds about 35,000 clones, around 83% found once. Germline V gene lookup returns CDR1 SGHDT and CDR2 YYEEEE. V lost 4 bases and J lost 2, with 13 bases in between. This CDR3 is built from 15 residues. The TCR originated in a man in his sixties with active or convalescent COVID-19. The chain carries TRBV5-6 and TRBJ2-4, with D perhaps matching TRBD1 (6 bases). Sequences were obtained from peripheral blood. Here the CDR3 reads CASSVLTGPKNIQYF. CDR3 bases: TGTGCCAGCAGCGTCCTGACAGGACCCAAAAACATTCAGTACTTC.